Shown below are 5 T cell receptor beta chains from a single sample sequenced in a study of blood T cell repertoires in COVID-19. The protocol was immunoSEQ multiplex PCR, while the TCRdb copy is restricted to in-frame clones and leaves out a portion. The table records under 350,000 clones, about 88% of them present only once. Input material: peripheral blood. The receptors come from a man aged 18 to 29 with active or convalescent COVID-19.

The rearrangement joins TRBV11-3 to TRBJ2-5; 14 bases map to TRBD2. The length of the CDR3 is 15 residues. Germline lookup yields CDR1 SGHNT and CDR2 YENEEA. Trimming took 5 bases from V and 4 from J; bases not matched to a gene: 3. CDR3: CASSPGTSGRETQYF. CDR3 sequence (DNA): TGTGCCAGCAGCCCGGGGACTAGCGGGAGAGAGACCCAGTACTTC. Full variable domain (missing parts from reference TRBV11-3 and TRBJ2-5): EAGVVQSPRYKIIEKKQPVAFWCNPISGHNTLYWYLQNLGQGPELLIRYENEEAVDDSQLPKDRFSAERLKGVDSTLKIQPAELGDSAVYLCASSPGTSGRETQYFGPGTRLLVL.

CDR3 nucleotides: TGCGCCAGCAGCTTGGACAGGCCTGGTATGCCCCCCGGGGAGCTGTTTTTT. Its translation: CASSLDRPGMPPGELFF. V is TRBV5-1 and J is TRBJ2-2; possibly TRBD1 for D (5 bases). Germline V CDR1 and CDR2: SGHRS, YFSETQ. This CDR3 contains 17 residues. V lost 0 bases and J 6 bases, leaving 18 bases between the germline ends.

The chain employs TRBV5-1 and TRBJ1-5; D not resolved. The V gene lost 1 base and the J gene lost 0 bases, with 2 bases spanning the gap. This CDR3 comprises 13 residues. The germline CDR1 and CDR2 sequences are SGHRS and YFSETQ. This CDR3 reads CASSLYSNQPQHF. For the CDR3, the DNA is TGCGCCAGCAGCTTGTATAGCAATCAGCCCCAGCATTTT.

The sample holds a few counts of this clone. The genes are TRBV28 and TRBJ1-4; D perhaps matches TRBD1 (6 bases). The ends were cut back, 10 bases at V and 7 bases at J, with 22 bases in the middle. Germline CDR1 is MDHEN and CDR2 is SYDVKM. This CDR3 contains 15 residues. The CDR3 DNA is TGTGCCACGCACCGGGGGGGCGCATCTCCTGAAAAACTGTTTTTT. It specifies CATHRGGASPEKLFF.

V gene TRBV6-5 combines with J gene TRBJ2-3; 10 bases map to TRBD2. The CDR3 is 14 amino acids. Germline loops: CDR1 MNHEY, CDR2 SVGAGI. V lost 6 bases to trimming and J lost 1 base; unmatched junction nucleotides: 1. The chain's CDR3 is CASRSGRGTDTQYF. As DNA, the CDR3 is TGTGCCAGCAGAAGCGGGAGGGGCACAGATACGCAGTATTTT.